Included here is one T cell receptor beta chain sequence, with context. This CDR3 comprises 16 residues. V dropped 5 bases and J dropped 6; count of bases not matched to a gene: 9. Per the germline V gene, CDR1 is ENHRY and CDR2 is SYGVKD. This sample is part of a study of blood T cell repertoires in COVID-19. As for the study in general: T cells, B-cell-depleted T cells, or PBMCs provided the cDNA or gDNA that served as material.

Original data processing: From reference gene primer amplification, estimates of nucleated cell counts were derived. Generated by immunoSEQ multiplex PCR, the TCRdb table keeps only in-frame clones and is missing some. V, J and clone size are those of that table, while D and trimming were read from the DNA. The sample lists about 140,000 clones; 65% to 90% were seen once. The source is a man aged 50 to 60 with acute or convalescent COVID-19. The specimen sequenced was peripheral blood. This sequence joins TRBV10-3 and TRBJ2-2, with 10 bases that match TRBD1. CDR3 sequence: CAISLSGTGDAGELFF. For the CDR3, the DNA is TGTGCCATCAGTCTCTCCGGGACAGGGGACGCCGGGGAGCTGTTTTTT.